These T cell receptor beta chains were read from a single sample in a study of CD8+ T cells in alopecia areata. This table comes from immunoSEQ multiplex PCR, and its TCRdb copy is limited to in-frame clones, with some not included. Among roughly 210,000 clones, over 40% were seen once, and the ten largest hold around 2.5%. The source material was CD4+ T cells sorted from blood, sampled at roughly week 36, from a patient treated with tofacitinib. These TCRs come from a human donor with alopecia areata. CDR3s include the opening cysteine and the closing phenylalanine or tryptophan. A D gene is named only where the DNA matches it firmly.

len	v_gene	j_gene	d_gene	CDR3aa
14	TRBV9	TRBJ2-7	NA	CASSAGQWAYEQYF
11	TRBV20-1	TRBJ2-5	NA	CSARSRGTQYF
14	TRBV10-3	TRBJ2-7	NA	CAISAGRSVYKQYF
15	TRBV2	TRBJ1-4	TRBD1	CASRGTGAPNEKLFF
17	TRBV4-1	TRBJ2-1	TRBD1	CASSHRQGQGMYNEQFF
13	TRBV19	TRBJ2-3	TRBD2	CATRTSGTDTQYF
12	TRBV7-9	TRBJ2-4	TRBD1	CASSNTGTGFNF
12	TRBV27	TRBJ1-2	NA	CASSSTTGGYTF
14	TRBV29-1	TRBJ2-3	TRBD1	CSLRTGGGTDTQYF
13	TRBV29-1	TRBJ2-6	NA	CSAKAWGANVLTF
12	TRBV5-1	TRBJ1-2	NA	CASSFGNYGYTF
13	TRBV14	TRBJ2-1	NA	CASSQGLGNEQFF
15	TRBV5-4	TRBJ1-2	NA	CASSLGSSGAYGYTF
15	TRBV25-1	TRBJ2-5	TRBD1	CASSQRRGQVDLLYF
18	TRBV6-1	TRBJ2-4	TRBD2	CASSEGGATSGRVNIQYF
14	TRBV6-1	TRBJ2-7	NA	CASRSGQILYEQYF
20	TRBV4-1	TRBJ2-5	TRBD2	CASSQDPLRSPSGSWETQYF
15	TRBV25-1	TRBJ1-5	NA	CASSDNFGGNQPQHF
15	TRBV7-7	TRBJ2-2	NA	CASSSSAIGTGELFF
13	TRBV28	TRBJ2-2	NA	CASRADGTGELFF
16	TRBV28	TRBJ1-5	NA	CASSLGMGGSNQPQHF
16	TRBV6-6	TRBJ2-1	NA	CASRAGTSSSYNEQFF
15	TRBV7-2	TRBJ2-5	NA	CASSFGGEWGETQYF
13	TRBV5-8	TRBJ2-5	NA	CATDQGGKETQYF
14	TRBV5-1	TRBJ2-5	NA	CASSLRTAGETQYF
14	TRBV11-2	TRBJ2-1	TRBD2	CASSRERESDEQFF
15	TRBV5-1	TRBJ1-5	NA	CASSPGDGVNQPQHF
11	TRBV6-5	TRBJ2-3	NA	CASSQTDTQYF
11	TRBV28	TRBJ2-3	NA	CASTLRDTQYF
15	TRBV14	TRBJ2-2	TRBD1	CASSPTGSNTGELFF
13	TRBV2	TRBJ2-1	NA	CANRFRPGSFQFF
14	TRBV7-2	TRBJ1-1	NA	CASSLSGLGTEAFF
15	TRBV7-8	TRBJ2-4	NA	CASSAPGQDKNIQYF
17	TRBV29-1	TRBJ2-2	TRBD2	CSVQRTSGRFRTGELFF
14	TRBV2	TRBJ2-7	TRBD1	CASSEVGQGRLQYF
13	TRBV5-1	TRBJ2-2	NA	CASSLAVTGELFF
12	TRBV29-1	TRBJ1-4	NA	CSVEPSGGKLFF
18	TRBV4-1	TRBJ2-1	TRBD2	CASSQERGASGRFQGQFF
13	TRBV29-1	TRBJ2-1	TRBD1	CSVEDLPGQGKFF
13	TRBV27	TRBJ2-3	NA	CASVRAGTDTQYF
19	TRBV9	TRBJ2-5	TRBD2	CASSRLGLAGGGFEETQYF
14	TRBV6-5	TRBJ2-2	NA	CASSYFYNTGELFF